The rows below give T cell receptor beta chains drawn from one sample of a study of shared clonotypes between healthy human individuals. Assay used: immunoSEQ multiplex PCR; TCRdb lists only in-frame clones, some missing. The profile covers about 2.1 million clones, with 90% to 95% appearing a single time and roughly 1.7% taken by the ten largest. Sequences were obtained from naive CD8+ T cells from PBMCs. The receptors shown here come from a man between 18 and 35 years old in good health. Some clones in this sample may be carry-over from other donors' samples. Each CDR3 is given with its conserved first and last residue. A D gene is named only where the DNA matches it firmly. Only part of the rows carry a size: once, few, many, or a class if the clone is expanded.

clone_size: .; j_call: TRBJ2-7; d_call: .; v_call: TRBV6-1; cdr3_aa: CASSEDWWRESSYEQYF; cdr3_nt: TGTGCCAGCAGTGAAGATTGGTGGAGGGAGAGCTCCTACGAGCAGTACTTC
clone_size: .; j_call: TRBJ2-5; d_call: .; v_call: TRBV5-6; cdr3_aa: CASSPYNRKGDQETQYF; cdr3_nt: TGTGCCAGCAGCCCATACAACCGGAAGGGGGACCAAGAGACCCAGTACTTC
clone_size: .; j_call: TRBJ2-1; d_call: .; v_call: TRBV14; cdr3_aa: CASSQDWRTIGNEQFF; cdr3_nt: TGTGCCAGCAGCCAAGATTGGCGGACAATAGGAAATGAGCAGTTCTTC
clone_size: .; j_call: TRBJ2-1; d_call: .; v_call: TRBV6-6; cdr3_aa: CASGNNYNEQFF; cdr3_nt: TGTGCCAGCGGGAACAATTACAATGAGCAGTTCTTC
clone_size: few; j_call: TRBJ1-1; d_call: .; v_call: TRBV29-1; cdr3_aa: CSGYLTEAFF; cdr3_nt: TGCAGCGGTTACTTAACTGAAGCTTTCTTT
clone_size: .; j_call: TRBJ2-1; d_call: .; v_call: TRBV7-9; cdr3_aa: CASSPRDSSSYNEQFF; cdr3_nt: TGTGCCAGCAGCCCAAGGGACTCGAGCTCCTACAATGAGCAGTTCTTC
clone_size: .; j_call: TRBJ1-2; d_call: .; v_call: TRBV27; cdr3_aa: CASWGSQGYTF; cdr3_nt: TGTGCCAGTTGGGGGAGTCAGGGCTACACCTTC
clone_size: .; j_call: TRBJ2-7; d_call: .; v_call: TRBV19; cdr3_aa: CASSITITYEQYF; cdr3_nt: TGTGCCAGTAGTATAACTATAACCTACGAGCAGTACTTC
clone_size: .; j_call: TRBJ1-4; d_call: .; v_call: TRBV5-6; cdr3_aa: CASSWRGNNEKLFF; cdr3_nt: TGTGCCAGCAGCTGGCGGGGGAACAATGAAAAACTGTTTTTT
clone_size: .; j_call: TRBJ1-2; d_call: TRBD1; v_call: TRBV7-2; cdr3_aa: CASHSRLARDRDDGYTF; cdr3_nt: TGTGCCTCGCACAGCCGTCTCGCCCGGGACAGGGACGACGGCTACACCTTC
clone_size: .; j_call: TRBJ2-7; d_call: .; v_call: TRBV11-2; cdr3_aa: CASSLAPGRYEQYF; cdr3_nt: TGTGCCAGCAGCTTAGCCCCGGGACGCTACGAGCAGTACTTC
clone_size: .; j_call: TRBJ2-7; d_call: .; v_call: TRBV19; cdr3_aa: CASSIRASEQYF; cdr3_nt: TGTGCCAGTAGTATAAGGGCGTCCGAGCAGTACTTC
clone_size: .; j_call: TRBJ1-2; d_call: .; v_call: TRBV19; cdr3_aa: CASSIIQDYGYTF; cdr3_nt: TGTGCCAGTAGTATAATCCAGGACTATGGCTACACCTTC
clone_size: once; j_call: TRBJ1-2; d_call: .; v_call: TRBV28; cdr3_aa: CATRLGGTYYGYTF; cdr3_nt: TGTGCCACCCGTTTGGGGGGCACCTACTATGGCTACACCTTC
clone_size: .; j_call: TRBJ2-7; d_call: .; v_call: TRBV7-2; cdr3_aa: CASSLSDRLAYEQYF; cdr3_nt: TGTGCCAGCAGCTTATCCGACAGGCTTGCCTACGAGCAGTACTTC
clone_size: .; j_call: TRBJ2-3; d_call: TRBD2; v_call: TRBV2; cdr3_aa: CASSDPAGLADLREYF; cdr3_nt: TGTGCCAGCAGTGACCCTGCGGGACTAGCCGACCTCAGGGAGTATTTT
clone_size: .; j_call: TRBJ1-4; d_call: .; v_call: TRBV30; cdr3_aa: CAWSTGATTSVNEKLFF; cdr3_nt: TGTGCCTGGAGTACAGGCGCGACAACCTCGGTTAATGAAAAACTGTTTTTT
clone_size: .; j_call: TRBJ1-4; d_call: .; v_call: TRBV5-1; cdr3_aa: CASSLVGSTNEKLFF; cdr3_nt: TGCGCCAGCAGCTTGGTGGGATCAACTAATGAAAAACTGTTTTTT
clone_size: .; j_call: TRBJ2-1; d_call: TRBD2; v_call: TRBV2; cdr3_aa: CASSGGLAESSYNEQFF; cdr3_nt: TGTGCCAGCAGTGGGGGACTAGCGGAAAGCTCCTACAATGAGCAGTTCTTC
clone_size: .; j_call: TRBJ2-7; d_call: TRBD2; v_call: TRBV6-5; cdr3_aa: CASTGGYEQYF; cdr3_nt: TGTGCCAGCACGGGGGGCTACGAGCAGTACTTC
clone_size: .; j_call: TRBJ1-1; d_call: .; v_call: TRBV28; cdr3_aa: CASSLFARSAFF; cdr3_nt: TGTGCCAGCAGTTTATTCGCTCGATCAGCTTTCTTT
clone_size: few; j_call: TRBJ1-5; d_call: TRBD1; v_call: TRBV6-6; cdr3_aa: CASSSRGFEQPQHF; cdr3_nt: TGTGCCAGCAGTTCCAGGGGGTTCGAACAGCCCCAGCATTTT
clone_size: .; j_call: TRBJ1-1; d_call: .; v_call: TRBV27; cdr3_aa: CASSLSVSPGTEAFF; cdr3_nt: TGTGCCAGCAGTTTATCGGTCAGTCCGGGGACTGAAGCTTTCTTT
clone_size: .; j_call: TRBJ2-3; d_call: TRBD1; v_call: TRBV5-6; cdr3_aa: CASSGTGRGADTQYF; cdr3_nt: TGTGCCAGCAGCGGGACAGGGCGCGGGGCAGATACGCAGTATTTT
clone_size: .; j_call: TRBJ2-1; d_call: .; v_call: TRBV10-2; cdr3_aa: CASSEGSLPQFF; cdr3_nt: TGCGCCAGCAGTGAGGGGTCATTACCACAGTTCTTC
clone_size: .; j_call: TRBJ2-7; d_call: .; v_call: TRBV5-6; cdr3_aa: CASSSPDYEQYF; cdr3_nt: TGTGCCAGCAGCTCCCCGGATTACGAGCAGTACTTC
clone_size: .; j_call: TRBJ2-7; d_call: .; v_call: TRBV11-1; cdr3_aa: CASSSGSSYEQYF; cdr3_nt: TGTGCCAGCAGCTCGGGCAGCTCCTACGAGCAGTACTTC
clone_size: .; j_call: TRBJ2-3; d_call: TRBD2; v_call: TRBV28; cdr3_aa: CASSFTSGRARDTQYF; cdr3_nt: TGTGCCAGCAGTTTTACTAGCGGGAGGGCCCGAGATACGCAGTATTTT
clone_size: .; j_call: TRBJ2-7; d_call: TRBD1; v_call: TRBV19; cdr3_aa: CASSKGGTGDFYEQYF; cdr3_nt: TGTGCCAGTAGTAAGGGAGGGACAGGGGACTTCTACGAGCAGTACTTC
clone_size: .; j_call: TRBJ2-7; d_call: .; v_call: TRBV9; cdr3_aa: CASSTRRGEQYF; cdr3_nt: TGTGCCAGCAGCACCCGGAGAGGGGAGCAGTACTTC
clone_size: few; j_call: TRBJ1-2; d_call: .; v_call: TRBV28; cdr3_aa: CASTPSQGSMGYTF; cdr3_nt: TGTGCCAGCACCCCGTCACAGGGATCTATGGGCTACACCTTC
clone_size: .; j_call: TRBJ2-1; d_call: TRBD2; v_call: TRBV28; cdr3_aa: CAWGTSGYNEQFF; cdr3_nt: TGTGCTTGGGGGACTAGCGGCTACAATGAGCAGTTCTTC
clone_size: .; j_call: TRBJ2-7; d_call: .; v_call: TRBV15; cdr3_aa: CATSRDLGGGWNEQYF; cdr3_nt: TGTGCCACCAGCAGAGATCTGGGGGGTGGATGGAACGAGCAGTACTTC
clone_size: .; j_call: TRBJ2-7; d_call: TRBD2; v_call: TRBV6-5; cdr3_aa: CASSPGAGGGYEQYF; cdr3_nt: TGTGCCAGCAGCCCGGGAGCGGGAGGGGGGTACGAGCAGTACTTC
clone_size: .; j_call: TRBJ2-5; d_call: TRBD2; v_call: TRBV5-4; cdr3_aa: CASSSGTSGRSTQETQYF; cdr3_nt: TGTGCCAGCAGCTCCGGGACTAGCGGGAGATCTACACAAGAGACCCAGTACTTC
clone_size: .; j_call: TRBJ2-3; d_call: .; v_call: TRBV19; cdr3_aa: CASSTPLEWDTQYF; cdr3_nt: TGTGCCAGTAGTACTCCCCTCGAATGGGATACGCAGTATTTT
clone_size: .; j_call: TRBJ2-3; d_call: TRBD1; v_call: TRBV19; cdr3_aa: CASSDRVRTDTQYF; cdr3_nt: TGTGCCAGTAGCGACAGGGTAAGGACAGATACGCAGTATTTT
clone_size: .; j_call: TRBJ2-6; d_call: .; v_call: TRBV9; cdr3_aa: CASSGQGSGANVLTF; cdr3_nt: TGTGCCAGCAGCGGCCAGGGCTCTGGGGCCAACGTCCTGACTTTC
clone_size: .; j_call: TRBJ1-5; d_call: .; v_call: TRBV10-3; cdr3_aa: CAISEFTGREGNQPQHF; cdr3_nt: TGTGCCATCAGTGAGTTCACAGGTCGGGAGGGCAATCAGCCCCAGCATTTT
clone_size: .; j_call: TRBJ1-2; d_call: .; v_call: TRBV6-1; cdr3_aa: CASSERADYRQAYGYTF; cdr3_nt: TGTGCCAGCAGTGAACGGGCAGACTATAGACAGGCCTATGGCTACACCTTC
clone_size: .; j_call: TRBJ2-2; d_call: .; v_call: TRBV7-6; cdr3_aa: CASNAGTANTGELFF; cdr3_nt: TGTGCCAGCAACGCCGGGACGGCGAACACCGGGGAGCTGTTTTTT
clone_size: .; j_call: TRBJ1-1; d_call: TRBD1; v_call: TRBV5-6; cdr3_aa: CASSRSGQGFTEAFF; cdr3_nt: TGTGCCAGCAGTCGCTCGGGACAGGGATTTACTGAAGCTTTCTTT
clone_size: .; j_call: TRBJ2-7; d_call: TRBD2; v_call: TRBV11-2; cdr3_aa: CASTQTQRELGEQYF; cdr3_nt: TGTGCCAGCACCCAAACCCAGCGGGAGTTGGGCGAGCAGTACTTC
clone_size: .; j_call: TRBJ2-7; d_call: .; v_call: TRBV7-9; cdr3_aa: CASSLEGSKSF; cdr3_nt: TGTGCCAGCAGCTTAGAGGGCTCTAAAAGCTTC
clone_size: .; j_call: TRBJ2-1; d_call: .; v_call: TRBV7-9; cdr3_aa: CASSPEREGEQFF; cdr3_nt: TGTGCCAGCAGCCCCGAACGGGAAGGTGAGCAGTTCTTC
clone_size: .; j_call: TRBJ2-7; d_call: TRBD2; v_call: TRBV7-3; cdr3_aa: CASSRTSGRIDEQYF; cdr3_nt: TGTGCCAGCAGCCGGACTAGCGGGAGGATCGACGAGCAGTACTTC
clone_size: .; j_call: TRBJ1-5; d_call: .; v_call: TRBV6-1; cdr3_aa: CASSDKGLNQPQHF; cdr3_nt: TGTGCCAGCAGTGATAAGGGTCTCAATCAGCCCCAGCATTTT
clone_size: .; j_call: TRBJ2-3; d_call: .; v_call: TRBV2; cdr3_aa: CASSERGPLADTQYF; cdr3_nt: TGTGCCAGCAGTGAAAGGGGCCCACTGGCAGATACGCAGTATTTT
clone_size: .; j_call: TRBJ2-7; d_call: TRBD1; v_call: TRBV9; cdr3_aa: CASSVGTGPEQYF; cdr3_nt: TGTGCCAGCAGCGTGGGGACAGGGCCGGAGCAGTACTTC
clone_size: .; j_call: TRBJ2-7; d_call: .; v_call: TRBV27; cdr3_aa: CASKPSDGTYEQYF; cdr3_nt: TGTGCCAGCAAACCCAGTGACGGAACCTACGAGCAGTACTTC
clone_size: .; j_call: TRBJ2-5; d_call: TRBD1; v_call: TRBV28; cdr3_aa: CASSQGARETQYF; cdr3_nt: TGTGCCAGCAGCCAGGGGGCCCGTGAGACCCAGTACTTC
clone_size: .; j_call: TRBJ2-1; d_call: .; v_call: TRBV7-8; cdr3_aa: CASSYRPAAAYNEQFF; cdr3_nt: TGTGCCAGCAGCTATAGACCAGCGGCCGCCTACAATGAGCAGTTCTTC
clone_size: .; j_call: TRBJ2-7; d_call: TRBD2; v_call: TRBV5-1; cdr3_aa: CASSSRLAGSYEQYF; cdr3_nt: TGCGCCAGCAGCTCTAGACTAGCGGGCTCCTACGAGCAGTACTTC
clone_size: .; j_call: TRBJ2-5; d_call: TRBD1; v_call: TRBV18; cdr3_aa: CASSPDRGLQETQYF; cdr3_nt: TGTGCCAGCTCACCGGACAGGGGGCTACAAGAGACCCAGTACTTC
clone_size: .; j_call: TRBJ2-7; d_call: .; v_call: TRBV30; cdr3_aa: CAWRMADGYEQYF; cdr3_nt: TGTGCCTGGAGGATGGCCGATGGCTACGAGCAGTACTTC
clone_size: .; j_call: TRBJ2-1; d_call: .; v_call: TRBV7-9; cdr3_aa: CASSPGHEQFF; cdr3_nt: TGTGCCAGCAGTCCGGGACACGAGCAGTTCTTC
clone_size: .; j_call: TRBJ2-5; d_call: .; v_call: TRBV13; cdr3_aa: CASSPRTAYQETQYF; cdr3_nt: TGTGCCAGCAGCCCCCGGACAGCGTACCAAGAGACCCAGTACTTC
clone_size: .; j_call: TRBJ2-1; d_call: .; v_call: TRBV19; cdr3_aa: CASSMGLNPYNEQFF; cdr3_nt: TGTGCCAGTAGTATGGGCCTAAACCCTTACAATGAGCAGTTCTTC
clone_size: .; j_call: TRBJ2-3; d_call: TRBD1; v_call: TRBV29-1; cdr3_aa: CSVGIKDRGITDTQYF; cdr3_nt: TGCAGCGTTGGGATCAAAGACAGGGGGATCACAGATACGCAGTATTTT